This T cell receptor (beta chain) is drawn from a study of identical twins (TCRdb year 2016). For the wider study: To test whether fetal clonotypes persist, this study deep-sequenced TCR alpha and beta repertoires from monozygotic twins, from unrelated adults of various ages, and from cord blood. To rule out contamination, replicate twin experiments were performed at different times with different library preparation protocols.

Only healthy Caucasian donors were included. Three pairs of female monozygotic twins, all aged 18 to 29 years, were included in the twin cohort. The RNA used for TCR libraries was isolated from peripheral blood mononuclear cells. Results and caveats for the whole study, not just this receptor: Abundant cord blood beta clonotypes had fewer insertions, young adult naive repertoires showed a similar but weaker trend, and memory repertoires showed no such trend. Because the same donors could not be followed over many years, conclusions were based on cross-sectional statistical analysis. Excess twin sharing in beta out-of-frame sequences was weaker because fewer shared sequences lowered the signal-to-noise ratio. Out-of-frame TCR alpha sequences shared between twins showed an excess of low generation-probability sequences compared with coincidental sharing between unrelated individuals. Invariant T cells such as MAIT and iNKT could partly confound zero-insertion analyses, though diverse VJ usage argued against this for most clonotypes. Recombination models systematically underestimated out-of-frame TCR alpha sharing in monozygotic twins but agreed with sharing between unrelated individuals.

Worth noting for this clonotype: It has no known antigen specificity. The record has no base qualities; no much larger clone is one base away.

The method was 5' RACE. The sequencer listed for this sample is Illumina HiSeq 2000. A universal primer binding site was introduced by template switching, and a unique molecular identifier was present in the final cDNA, enabling accurate counting of TCR cDNA molecules. Specific primers in the conserved constant-segment region were used to synthesize first-strand cDNA for the TCR alpha and beta chains. To control for contamination, every cDNA library carried two barcodes: a SMART-Mk sample barcode plus Illumina barcodes. TruSeq adapter sequences, together with Illumina sample barcodes, were added in two successive PCR steps. The Illumina HiSeq platform was used with custom primers to sequence TCR alpha and beta cDNA libraries. Turning to the authors' computational methods: Raw reads were processed with MiGEC to extract unique molecular identifiers, and MiXCR was used to determine CDR3 positions. For each individual, recombination models were inferred using an EM algorithm with the repgenHMM and IGoR tools. The tcR package in R was used for shared clonotype analysis, with sharing normalized by the product of cloneset sizes. To study raw recombination without the effects of thymic and clonal selection, out-of-frame nonproductive sequences were analyzed. TCRdb applied fastp at Q25 and MiXCR to the public reads, then kept only in-frame beta chains. Each CDR3 protein appears once, grouped with its most common genes and DNA. These V and J calls are TCRdb output, not the study's own analysis. This sample is represented by over 600,000 distinct CDR3 sequences; 21% of them were singletons. The ten largest account for 4% to 4.5% of the sample.

The CDR3 numbers 18 residues from cysteine through phenylalanine. Of all the DNA, just the CDR3 is kept, 54 bases in frame from base 1. Cut back by 6 bases and 4 bases, the V and J ends lie 24 bases apart. This same sample was also taken into another study, of T cells expressing NK-cell markers. That second report states: Three sorted T-cell subsets (CD3+CD56+NKG2C+, CD3+CD56+NKG2C- and CD3+CD56-NKG2C+) from several donors had their TCR beta-chain repertoires profiled. Seven of the eight sequenced donors were HCMV-seropositive and one was HCMV-seronegative. To restrict sorting to alphabetaTCR-expressing T cells, an anti-gammadeltaTCR antibody was added in several experiments. For six donors, the dominant CD3+CD56+NKG2C+ clonotypes were among the top 10 CD8+ clonotypes and accounted for roughly 1.0-8% of CD8+ T cells. Those dominant clonotypes were again the most abundant among CD3+CD56-NKG2C+ cells in a few donors, at 28.3-60.1%. Whether the expanded NKG2C-expressing T cell clones were specific for HCMV antigens remained unclear. The study sequenced eight donors, all healthy volunteers chosen at random: three men and five women. To determine HCMV serostatus, a commercial ELISA kit was used to detect HCMV-specific IgG in serum. For about 6 donors, bulk peripheral blood T-cell repertoires were additionally sequenced from unsorted PBMC. MIGEC was used to demultiplex reads and group the reads by UMI, and MiTCR was used to assemble and quantify clonotypes. To remove erroneous sequences, TCR cDNA sequences were retained only when supported by two or more reads. The tcR package was used for downstream repertoire analysis, and clonotypes were matched across fractions by CDR3 nucleotide sequence plus V segment. VDJmatch was used to annotate antigen specificity against VDJdb, with one amino acid substitution allowed in CDR3.

The clonotype was recovered from a young woman in good health. The chain links TRBV12-3 or TRBV12-4 with TRBJ2-2; a confident D gene designation cannot be given. Sequencing used PBMCs. The nucleotide sequence reads as follows: TGTGCCAGCAGGGGATGGTCCCCGATCCGCTTCGCCACCGGGGAGCTGTTTTTT. Protein translation: CASRGWSPIRFATGELFF.